The T cell receptor (beta chain) under discussion was sequenced for a study of T-cell reconstitution after alpha-beta-depleted transplantation in children. Overall study results and limits: There were some patients whose high TCRbeta diversity at day 60 came from surviving recipient T cells and thymic progenitors. There were reportedly several hundred expanded graft clones from which alpha-beta T cells came about two months after transplant. It was newly produced T cells that mostly accounted for T-cell counts and diversity one year after transplant.

CDR1 and CDR2 from the germline V gene are PRHDT and FYEKMQ (reference sequence). Trimming took 6 bases from V and 6 from J; bases not matched to a gene: 3. The CDR3 spans 13 residues. Library preparation (for TCRbeta) was performed with unique molecular identifiers. MiXCR, applied by TCRdb to the PCR reads, yields one record per CDR3 protein. The sample gives about 180,000 distinct CDR3 sequences, approximately 12% of which show up once; approximately 13% is in the top ten. This clonotype was detected ten times or more. Its antigen is as yet unknown. The TCR sequence derives from a boy between 2 and 10 years old with acute myeloid leukemia, due to receive a stem cell transplant. The gene calls are TRBV13 and TRBJ2-1; 9 bases map to TRBD1. The specimen comprised PBMCs, sampled before TCRalphabeta/CD19-depleted stem cell transplant. CDR3 protein: CASRPTGGNEQFF. The DNA for the CDR3 is TGTGCCAGCAGACCGACAGGGGGCAATGAGCAGTTCTTC.